Listed here are 18 T cell receptor beta chains from one sample, sequenced in a study of spatial heterogeneity in lung cancer. Time point here: blood at routine non-recurrence follow-up after resection. TCRdb itself ran the 5' RACE reads through MiXCR, one entry per CDR3 protein. The data show more than 75,000 distinct CDR3 sequences, just under 20% seen once. The sequenced sample was PBMCs, obtained at follow-up. The receptors originated from a male donor with early-stage non-small cell lung cancer.

This clonotype was observed a handful of times. The rearrangement links TRBV6-2 or TRBV6-3 to TRBJ2-7, with no clear D. V gave up 3 bases and J gave up 3 bases, with 9 bases separating them. The CDR3 consists of 13 residues. CDR1 is MNHEY and CDR2 is SVGEGT in the germline V gene. The CDR3 spells CASSYGRGYEQYV. CDR3 DNA: TGTGCCAGCAGTTATGGGCGAGGCTACGAGCAGTACGTC.

This clonotype was detected many times. This chain uses TRBV24-1 with TRBJ2-7, with 11 positions matching TRBD1. This CDR3 comprises 14 residues. V lost 7 bases, J lost 6 bases, and 7 bases stayed unmatched. The V gene's germline CDR1 is KGHDR and CDR2 SFDVKD. This chain's CDR3 is CATSRTGGRGEQYF. The CDR3 DNA reads as TGTGCCACCAGCCGGACAGGGGGCAGGGGCGAGCAGTACTTC.

This clonotype was counted a few times. CDR3: CAWTVGRKQYF. The CDR3 coding sequence is TGTGCCTGGACCGTAGGGAGGAAGCAGTATTTT. J is TRBJ2-3 and V is TRBV30; possibly TRBD2 for D (6 bases). This CDR3 comprises 11 residues. Trimming stripped 4 bases from V and 11 bases from J, with 13 bases between. Germline assignment: CDR1 GTSNPN and CDR2 SVGIG (reference sequence).

Only a few counts were recorded for this clonotype. The chain links TRBV7-8 to TRBJ2-7; D is possibly TRBD1 or TRBD2 (5 bases each). This CDR3 contains 13 residues. V was pared by 1 base and J by 4 bases, with 8 bases between. Per the germline V gene, CDR1 is SGHVS and CDR2 is FQNEAQ. CDR3 DNA: TGTGCCAGCAGCTTAGAGGGGACGTACGAGCAGTACGTC. Translating it yields CASSLEGTYEQYV.

This clonotype was detected only a few times. V is TRBV20-1 and J is TRBJ2-1; D uncertain. The germline V and J ends were trimmed by 3 bases and 0 bases, with 21 bases remaining between them. This CDR3 comprises 18 residues. Germline V gives CDR1 DFQATT, CDR2 SNEGSKA (reference sequence). DNA for the CDR3: TGCAGTGCTAGTGATACTTATGCAAGGTGGAGCTCCTACAATGAGCAGTTCTTC. The encoded protein is CSASDTYARWSSYNEQFF.

This clonotype was counted between two and nine times. The rearrangement links TRBV7-6 to TRBJ2-1; maybe TRBD2 (5 bases). Trimming removed 5 bases from V and 0 bases from J, with 17 bases in between. CDR1 and CDR2 from the germline V gene are SGHVS and FNYEAQ. The CDR3 length is 17 residues. The CDR3 coding sequence is TGTGCCAGCAGCCCCCGGCACGGAGGAAGCTCCTACAATGAGCAGTTCTTC. Translating gives CASSPRHGGSSYNEQFF.

The chain recombines TRBV12-3 or TRBV12-4 with TRBJ1-1; D is unclear. This CDR3 comprises 13 residues. The V gene lost 2 bases and the J gene lost 4 bases, with 8 bases spanning the gap. The CDR3 DNA reads TGTGCCAGCAGTTTACGGGGTCCCACTGAAGCTTTCTTT. Protein product: CASSLRGPTEAFF.

A few counts support this clonotype. The chain links TRBV5-1 to TRBJ1-1; D ambiguous. The V and J ends lost 0 bases and 4 bases respectively, with 10 bases between them. CDR3 length equals 14 residues. Germline V gives CDR1 SGHRS, CDR2 YFSETQ. CDR3 loop: CASSLASPSTEAFF. CDR3 nucleotide sequence: TGCGCCAGCAGCTTGGCGTCCCCTTCCACTGAAGCTTTCTTT.

The chain employs TRBV20-1 and TRBJ2-2, with 9 positions matching TRBD2. Germline values: CDR1 DFQATT, CDR2 SNEGSKA (reference sequence). Losses at the gene ends were 0 bases for V and 7 bases for J; bases not matched to a gene: 9. The CDR3 has 16 residues. Written as DNA, the CDR3 is TGCAGTGCTAGAGACCCTAGCGGGAAGGGAGGCGGGGAGCTGTTTTTT. This sequence encodes CSARDPSGKGGGELFF.

The rearrangement links TRBV19 to TRBJ1-2; TRBD1 is a possible D gene (6 bases). The germline V gene has CDR1 LNHDA and CDR2 SQIVND (reference sequence). The CDR3 covers 14 residues. V lost 7 bases, J lost 5 bases, and 17 bases lay in between. CDR3 DNA: TGTGCCAGTAACCAAAAGGGGGAATCGTATGGCTACACCTTC. The encoded protein is CASNQKGESYGYTF.

This clonotype showed up just a few times. The chain uses TRBV20-1 and TRBJ1-2, with unresolved D. V lost 1 base and J lost 7, with 22 bases in between. Germline V gene sequence: CDR1 DFQATT, CDR2 SNEGSKA (reference sequence). The CDR3 runs to 16 residues. The CDR3 protein is CSARVERAAEHSGYTF. The CDR3 nucleotides are TGCAGTGCTAGAGTAGAAAGGGCAGCGGAACATTCTGGCTACACCTTC.

The rearrangement joins TRBV5-4 to TRBJ2-1, with 8 bases that match TRBD2. Germline lookup yields CDR1 SGHNT and CDR2 YYREEE (reference sequence). This CDR3 has 16 residues. The V segment lost 0 bases and the J segment 8 bases; nucleotides outside the gene matches: 10. The CDR3 sequence: CASSLGGTRQRDEQFF. DNA for the CDR3: TGTGCCAGCAGCTTGGGTGGGACTAGGCAAAGGGATGAGCAGTTCTTC.

This clonotype was seen ten or more times. The chain carries TRBV19 and TRBJ1-3; perhaps TRBD1 as D (6 bases). The CDR3 contains 16 residues. CDR1 is LNHDA, CDR2 SQIVND, per germline (reference sequence). V was pared by 5 bases and J by 0 bases, with 14 bases between. For the CDR3, the DNA is TGTGCCAGTAGTCCGCCTGGACAGTTCTCTGGAAACACCATATATTTT. Residues: CASSPPGQFSGNTIYF.

This clonotype was counted a few times. The chain employs TRBV6-6 and TRBJ2-7; D is unclear. This CDR3 is 11 amino acids long. Germline lookup yields CDR1 MNHNY and CDR2 SVGAGI (reference sequence). The V end lost 6 bases, the J end lost 4 bases, and 7 bases lay between the germline ends. CDR3 sequence (DNA): TGTGCCAGCAGCCGGCGGTACGAGCAGTACTTC. It encodes CASSRRYEQYF.

A few counts support this clonotype. The rearrangement links TRBV5-6 to TRBJ2-5, with D perhaps TRBD1 or TRBD2 (5 bases each). Germline-derived CDR1 and CDR2 are SGHDT and YYEEEE. Trimming took off 3 bases at V and 5 bases at J, with 17 bases between the two ends. This CDR3 has 15 amino acids. CDR3 in amino acids: CASSSINHEGETQYF. CDR3 sequence (DNA): TGTGCCAGCAGCTCCATTAACCACGAGGGGGAGACCCAGTACTTC.

This clonotype has a handful of counts. This chain connects TRBV20-1 to TRBJ2-1; D ambiguous. CDR1 and CDR2 from the germline V gene are DFQATT and SNEGSKA (reference sequence). V lost 2 bases to trimming and J lost 9 bases, with 14 bases between them. This CDR3 has 13 amino acids. The CDR3 bases are TGCAGTGCTAGATCAGGAGCACCAGGTGAGCAGTTCTTC. Translated: CSARSGAPGEQFF.

The rearrangement joins TRBV6-5 to TRBJ1-5; D is possibly TRBD1 (5 bases). The germline V gene encodes CDR1 MNHEY and CDR2 SVGAGI. The ends were cut back, 2 bases at V and 2 bases at J, with 10 bases in the middle. CDR3 length equals 15 residues. Written as DNA, the CDR3 is TGTGCCAGCAGTTACACAGGTAGCGGCAATCAGCCCCAGCATTTT. It codes for CASSYTGSGNQPQHF.

The rearrangement uses TRBV19 and TRBJ2-4, with 7 bases matching TRBD1. The CDR3 consists of 15 residues. Trimming cost V 4 bases and J 0 bases; bases outside gene matches: 3. Germline CDR1 and CDR2: LNHDA and SQIVND (reference sequence). Written as DNA, the CDR3 is TGTGCCAGTAGTAAACAGGGGTTAGCCAAAAACATTCAGTACTTC. It translates to CASSKQGLAKNIQYF.